The 10 T cell receptor beta chains in this list originate from one sample, sequenced in a study of CD8 T cells in Susac syndrome. With random hexamers, reverse transcription was performed on about 0.5 to 1 ug of RNA. TCRdb reprocessed the immunoSEQ multiplex PCR reads via MiXCR and lists one record per CDR3 protein. Counted here are about 160,000 distinct CDR3 sequences, around 93% occurring once; the ten biggest clones make up more than 0.11%. The sample consisted of CD4+ T cells from PBMCs. These receptors came from a human donor in good health.

DNA for the CDR3: TGTGCCACCAAGGCGGACCTAGGAAATCAGCCCCAGCATTTT. This gives the protein CATKADLGNQPQHF. The chain couples TRBV6-5 to TRBJ1-5; D not resolved. The germline V gene encodes CDR1 MNHEY and CDR2 SVGAGI. Trimming pared 10 bases from V and 4 bases from J, leaving 17 bases between. The CDR3 loop spans 14 amino acids.

For the CDR3, the DNA is TGCAGCGTTGTAAGGGGCCCGTATGGCACTGAAGCTTTCTTT. This codes for CSVVRGPYGTEAFF. V usage is TRBV29-1 and J usage is TRBJ1-1; D may be TRBD1 (5 bases). The CDR3 has 14 amino acids. Germline V gene lookup returns CDR1 SQVTM and CDR2 ANQGSEA. Deletions cut 4 bases from V and 4 bases from J, with 16 bases between.

V gene TRBV12-5 combines with J gene TRBJ1-2; D gene unclear. This CDR3 contains 14 residues. Per germline, CDR1 LGHNT and CDR2 FRNRAP. Trimming took off 6 bases at V and 4 bases at J, with 15 bases between the two ends. The CDR3 nucleotides are TGTGCTAGTGGGACCGATGGGGAAACCTATGGCTACACCTTC. Protein sequence: CASGTDGETYGYTF.

The chain joins TRBV20-1 to TRBJ2-3; TRBD2 matches 10 bases. CDR3 length: 16 residues. V shed 4 bases and J 8 bases; nucleotides not matched to a gene: 15. Germline lookup yields CDR1 DFQATT and CDR2 SNEGSKA (reference sequence). CDR3 DNA: TGCAGTGCTACCCCCCCCACTAGCGGGGAATGGGGTACGCAGTATTTT. It codes for CSATPPTSGEWGTQYF.

This clonotype showed up just a few times. This rearrangement joins TRBV29-1 to TRBJ2-3; 11 bases are shared with TRBD1. The ends lost 6 bases at V and 4 bases at J; junction bases unmatched: 3. Germline V gives CDR1 SQVTM, CDR2 ANQGSEA. This CDR3 has 13 amino acids. The CDR3 reads CSVEDRGPDTQYF. In DNA form, the CDR3 reads TGCAGCGTGGAGGACAGGGGGCCAGATACGCAGTATTTT.

The chain employs TRBV5-1 and TRBJ2-2, with D perhaps matching TRBD2 (6 bases). This CDR3 contains 14 residues. Germline CDR1 SGHRS, CDR2 YFSETQ. V lost 0 bases, J lost 6 bases, and 9 bases lay in between. The CDR3 DNA is TGCGCCAGCAGCTTGGCCGGAGGGTCCGGGGAGCTGTTTTTT. This encodes CASSLAGGSGELFF.

The chain links TRBV5-6 to TRBJ2-5, with a tentative D call TRBD1 (6 bases). The CDR3 has 14 amino acids. Deletions cut 4 bases from V and 0 bases from J, with 10 bases between. The germline gives CDR1 SGHDT, CDR2 YYEEEE. This chain's CDR3 is CASSGGQYQETQYF. CDR3 DNA: TGTGCCAGCAGCGGCGGACAGTACCAAGAGACCCAGTACTTC.

The rearrangement links TRBV12-3 or TRBV12-4 to TRBJ1-1; TRBD1 might be the D (6 bases). This CDR3 is 14 amino acids long. V gave up 6 bases and J gave up 6 bases, with 17 bases separating them. The CDR3 coding sequence is TGTGCCAGCAGACACTTTAACAGGGAAGCTGAAGCTTTCTTT. Translation gives CASRHFNREAEAFF.

V and J are TRBV4-1 and TRBJ1-1; D is perhaps TRBD1 (5 bases). Per germline, CDR1 MGHRA and CDR2 YSYEKL. This CDR3 has 16 amino acids. V lost 1 base and J lost 7, with 19 bases in between. In DNA form, the CDR3 reads TGCGCCAGCAGCCAAGGCCCCCTCCCTCGGGGGGTTGAAGCTTTCTTT. It specifies CASSQGPLPRGVEAFF.

The chain couples TRBV11-2 to TRBJ2-2; D ambiguous. V was trimmed by 5 bases and J by 0 bases, leaving 13 bases between them. This CDR3 contains 16 residues. Germline V gene lookup returns CDR1 SGHAT and CDR2 FQNNGV. The CDR3 DNA sequence: TGTGCCAGCAGCCGCCTGGACGGAACGAACACCGGGGAGCTGTTTTTT. Translated, it gives CASSRLDGTNTGELFF.